One T cell receptor (beta chain) is described in this entry. Trimming took 3 bases from V and 1 from J; bases not matched to a gene: 12. The CDR3 spans 18 residues. CDR1 SGDLS and CDR2 YYNGEE come from the germline V gene. This sample is drawn from a study of blood T cell repertoires in COVID-19. Using immunoSEQ multiplex PCR, the repertoire was profiled, and TCRdb retains in-frame clones only, with some absent. Among some 250,000 clones listed, 85% to 90% were seen once. This clonotype was sampled from a woman aged 40 to 50 who had recovered from COVID-19. V is TRBV9 and J is TRBJ2-2; 7 bases match TRBD2. Specimen: peripheral blood. The CDR3 nucleotides are TGTGCCAGCAGCGCCCAGGGAGGGCGGGGAGAGAACACCGGGGAGCTGTTTTTT. This gives the protein CASSAQGGRGENTGELFF.